This TCR beta chain was found in a study of radiotherapy plus CTLA-4 blockade in lung cancer. Background on the study: Overall, approximately 19% of patients showed an objective response, while over 25% attained disease control. Whole-study findings and limits: TCR clones from tumors expanded in blood after radiotherapy plus ipilimumab.

Profiled with immunoSEQ multiplex PCR; TCRdb holds only in-frame clones, not every one. This sample yields around 40,000 clones, of which 65% to 75% are seen a single time; 9.5% to 10% belongs to the top ten. Points on this clone: Its target is unknown.

Patients in the study, people with chemo-refractory metastatic non-small-cell lung cancer, received focal radiation plus ipilimumab CTLA-4 blockade. This specimen consisted of peripheral blood, obtained from a patient treated with radiotherapy plus ipilimumab. The clonotype originates from a human donor with non-small cell lung cancer who had stable disease on radiotherapy plus ipilimumab.

The CDR3 DNA reads as TGTGCCAGCAGTCCGGACAGACACCCTGCCGAGCAGTACTTC. The encoded protein is CASSPDRHPAEQYF. The V gene is TRBV5-6, the J gene TRBJ2-7; tentatively, D is TRBD1 (6 bases). Trimming cost V 5 bases and J 6 bases, with 18 bases left between them. Germline assignment: CDR1 SGHDT and CDR2 YYEEEE. This CDR3 is built from 14 residues.